This is a list of T cell receptor beta chains from one sample in a study of regulatory T cells in long-lasting Graves disease. TCRdb passed the multiplex PCR reads through MiXCR, listing each CDR3 protein once. The data contain under 450,000 distinct CDR3 sequences, 20% to 25% of them singletons. The source material was peripheral blood mononuclear cells (PBMCs), sampled when the disease was refractory, from a patient treated with antithyroid drugs. These receptors all stem from a woman in her thirties or forties with Graves disease. CDR3s include the opening cysteine and the closing phenylalanine or tryptophan. The D gene is left open where the match is weak. Clone size appears in some rows only: once, few, many, or a class for an expanded clone.

j_call clone_size v_call d_call cdr3_aa cdr3_nt
TRBJ1-1 many TRBV2 - CASRGDSNTEAFF TGTGCCAGCAGAGGAGACAGTAACACTGAAGCTTTCTTT
TRBJ1-5 many TRBV6-1 - CASSEADRTRPQHF TGTGCCAGCAGTGAAGCCGACAGAACCCGGCCCCAGCATTTT
TRBJ1-1 many TRBV10-1 - CASILGNTPGHKNTEAFF TGCGCCAGCATACTGGGAAATACACCGGGACATAAGAACACTGAAGCTTTCTTT
TRBJ1-6 - TRBV12-3/TRBV12-4 - CASSPRQGGISPLHF TGTGCCAGCAGTCCCCGCCAGGGTGGAATTTCACCCCTCCACTTT
TRBJ2-7 - TRBV28 TRBD2 CASSQAASGYSYEQYF TGTGCCAGCAGCCAAGCCGCTAGCGGGTATTCCTACGAGCAGTACTTC
TRBJ2-2 many TRBV28 - CASSPAVTGELFF TGTGCCAGCAGCCCAGCGGTTACCGGGGAGCTGTTTTTT
TRBJ2-5 few TRBV7-9 TRBD2 CASSPSGSLRETQYF TGTGCCAGCAGCCCTAGCGGGAGTCTTAGAGAGACCCAGTACTTC
TRBJ2-3 few TRBV28 - CASSFHGIPSTDTQYF TGTGCCAGCAGTTTCCACGGAATTCCTAGCACAGATACGCAGTATTTT
TRBJ2-3 - TRBV13 - CASSRQKDTQYF TGTGCCAGCAGCCGACAGAAAGATACGCAGTATTTT
TRBJ1-1 few TRBV5-4 - CASSLAFGGSMNTEAFF TGTGCCAGCAGCTTGGCCTTCGGGGGATCTATGAACACTGAAGCTTTCTTT
TRBJ1-5 - TRBV19 - CASTHGGGRGQPQHF TGTGCCAGTACTCACGGCGGGGGGCGCGGTCAGCCCCAGCATTTT
TRBJ2-1 few TRBV2 TRBD2 CASSGAGGPYNEQFF TGTGCCAGCAGCGGAGCGGGAGGGCCTTACAATGAGCAGTTCTTC
TRBJ1-2 many TRBV28 - CASSSFPSNRKDGYTF TGTGCCAGCAGTTCCTTCCCCTCGAATCGTAAAGATGGCTACACCTTC
TRBJ2-7 few TRBV20-1 TRBD2 CSARGRGLVGNEQYF TGCAGTGCTAGAGGTAGGGGACTAGTTGGCAACGAGCAGTACTTC
TRBJ2-2 - TRBV15 - CATSRDPRKRTIGELFF TGTGCCACCAGCAGAGACCCGAGAAAAAGAACAATCGGGGAGCTGTTTTTT
TRBJ2-1 - TRBV27 - CASSSGVPRYEQFF TGTGCCAGCAGTTCGGGGGTACCGCGGTATGAGCAGTTCTTC
TRBJ1-5 many TRBV28 - CASSLTRFSNQPQHF TGTGCCAGCAGTCTGACCAGGTTTAGCAATCAGCCCCAGCATTTT
TRBJ2-7 many TRBV2 - CASRDLGYEQYF TGTGCCAGCAGGGACTTAGGCTACGAGCAGTACTTC
TRBJ2-7 many TRBV27 - CASSFGQGPYEQYF TGTGCCAGCAGTTTCGGGCAGGGCCCCTACGAGCAGTACTTC
TRBJ1-2 few TRBV14 - CASSQGKTVVWGYTF TGTGCCAGCAGCCAAGGAAAGACGGTGGTGTGGGGCTACACCTTC
TRBJ2-1 few TRBV5-1 TRBD2 CASSRGLGFDEQFF TGCGCCAGCAGCCGAGGACTAGGGTTTGATGAGCAGTTCTTC
TRBJ2-4 - TRBV4-2 - CASSSGSLQYF TGTGCCAGCAGCTCCGGGTCTTTACAGTACTTC
TRBJ2-5 few TRBV11-2 - CASRRAGGRDETQYF TGTGCCAGCAGACGAGCCGGGGGCCGGGATGAGACCCAGTACTTC
TRBJ2-1 - TRBV10-2 TRBD1 CASRSPGTGSYNEQFF TGCGCCAGCAGGAGCCCCGGGACAGGGTCCTACAATGAGCAGTTCTTC
TRBJ2-7 once TRBV12-3/TRBV12-4 - CASSLGRGGVQYF TGTGCCAGCAGTTTAGGCAGGGGCGGTGTGCAGTACTTC
TRBJ1-6 - TRBV29-1 - CSVQSSYNSPLHF TGCAGCGTACAGAGCTCCTATAATTCACCCCTCCACTTT
TRBJ2-2 many TRBV7-2 TRBD1 CASSPADRGGTGELFF TGTGCCAGCAGCCCTGCGGACAGGGGGGGCACCGGGGAGCTGTTTTTT
TRBJ2-7 many TRBV12-3/TRBV12-4 - CASSLRGVVEQYF TGTGCCAGCAGTCTCCGTGGGGTCGTCGAGCAGTACTTC
TRBJ2-5 - TRBV3-1 TRBD1 CASSLSPGGEETQYF TGTGCCAGCAGCCTTAGTCCAGGGGGCGAAGAGACCCAGTACTTC
TRBJ1-2 many TRBV6-1 - CASSEPDRTYGYTF TGTGCCAGCAGTGAACCCGACAGGACCTATGGCTACACCTTC
TRBJ2-4 few TRBV5-1 TRBD1 CASSPETGYKNIQYF TGCGCCAGCAGCCCGGAGACAGGGTACAAAAACATTCAGTACTTC
TRBJ2-2 - TRBV11-3 - CASSYSLVGGGELFF TGTGCCAGCAGCTACTCTCTAGTGGGAGGCGGGGAGCTGTTTTTT
TRBJ1-2 many TRBV2 - CASTHIRTDQYGYTF TGTGCCAGCACTCATATTAGGACAGATCAATATGGCTACACCTTC
TRBJ2-3 - TRBV6-2/TRBV6-3 TRBD2 CASSHFRLAGERADTQYF TGTGCCAGCAGTCACTTCAGACTAGCGGGAGAGAGGGCAGATACGCAGTATTTT
TRBJ1-2 many TRBV6-1 - CASSPHTTDGYTF TGTGCCAGCTCCCCCCACACCACCGATGGCTACACCTTC
TRBJ2-5 many TRBV27 - CASSLWAGLETQYF TGTGCCAGCAGTTTATGGGCGGGCCTCGAGACCCAGTACTTC
TRBJ2-3 - TRBV29-1 - CSVTDPPTDTQYF TGCAGCGTCACGGACCCTCCCACAGATACGCAGTATTTT
TRBJ2-2 few TRBV20-1 TRBD2 CSARDSGRWPGELFF TGCAGTGCTAGAGATAGCGGGAGGTGGCCCGGGGAGCTGTTTTTT
TRBJ1-1 many TRBV12-3/TRBV12-4 - CAVSGQFMNTEAFF TGTGCCGTAAGCGGACAGTTCATGAACACTGAAGCTTTCTTT
TRBJ1-5 few TRBV6-2/TRBV6-3 - CASSYVGLYQPQHF TGTGCCAGCAGTTACGTGGGTCTCTACCAGCCCCAGCATTTT
TRBJ1-3 few TRBV29-1 - CSVANLGNTIYF TGCAGCGTCGCCAACCTTGGAAACACCATATATTTT
TRBJ1-5 many TRBV2 - CASSEQAFSNQPQHF TGTGCCAGCAGTGAACAGGCGTTCAGCAATCAGCCCCAGCATTTT
TRBJ1-5 - TRBV24-1 - CATSARGNQPQHF TGTGCCACCAGTGCACGGGGTAATCAGCCCCAGCATTTT
TRBJ2-7 many TRBV7-6 - CASSMAEGNSYEQYF TGTGCCAGCAGCATGGCTGAGGGAAACAGCTACGAGCAGTACTTC
TRBJ2-1 - TRBV27 - CASSFRRRIADNEQFF TGTGCCAGCAGTTTCCGTCGGCGGATCGCAGACAATGAGCAGTTCTTC
TRBJ2-5 many TRBV2 - CASSNRVQETQYF TGTGCCAGCAGTAATAGGGTCCAAGAGACCCAGTACTTC
TRBJ2-5 - TRBV3-1 TRBD2 CASSQGSLAGGPQETQYF TGTGCCAGCAGCCAAGGAAGTTTAGCGGGAGGGCCACAAGAGACCCAGTACTTC
TRBJ1-1 few TRBV19 - CASSITGEGTEAFF TGTGCCAGTAGTATCACGGGGGAAGGCACTGAAGCTTTCTTT
TRBJ1-3 - TRBV28 - CASSLVRRGFSGNTIYF TGTGCCAGCAGTTTAGTCCGGCGGGGATTCTCTGGAAACACCATATATTTT
TRBJ2-2 - TRBV6-4 - CASSDSSRDTGELFF TGTGCCAGCAGTGACTCTAGCAGGGACACCGGGGAGCTGTTTTTT